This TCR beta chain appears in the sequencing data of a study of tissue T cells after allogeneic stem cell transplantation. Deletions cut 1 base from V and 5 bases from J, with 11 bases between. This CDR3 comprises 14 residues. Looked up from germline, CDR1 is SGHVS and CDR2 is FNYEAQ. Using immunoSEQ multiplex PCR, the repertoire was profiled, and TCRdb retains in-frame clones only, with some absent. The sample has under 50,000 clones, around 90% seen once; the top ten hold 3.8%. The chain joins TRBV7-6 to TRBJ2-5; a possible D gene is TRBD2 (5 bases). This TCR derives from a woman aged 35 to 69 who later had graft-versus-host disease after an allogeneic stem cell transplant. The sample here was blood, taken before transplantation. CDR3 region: CASSLVTAGETQYF. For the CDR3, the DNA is TGTGCCAGCAGCTTAGTGACCGCGGGCGAGACCCAGTACTTC.